The rows below give T cell receptor beta chains drawn from one sample of a study of molecular identifiers for immune sequencing clone quantification. TCRdb recomputed calls from the PCR reads with MiXCR, one row per CDR3 protein. Here the sample spans 490,000 or so distinct CDR3 sequences, under 30% being singletons. The specimen was naive CD8+ T cells from blood, with Jurkat cell RNA spiked in. The source of these receptors is a human donor in good health. Some libraries in this study had Jurkat cell RNA spiked in. Both conserved end residues are part of each CDR3. Fields, in order: J gene, clone size, V gene, D gene, CDR3 protein, CDR3 DNA. D genes are given only for firm matches. Only some rows state a clone size, as once, few, many or a class for expanded clones.

TRBJ2-3,many,TRBV7-8,TRBD2,CASSLVASGGSFTDTQYF,TGTGCCAGCAGCTTGGTTGCTAGCGGGGGGTCCTTCACAGATACGCAGTATTTT
TRBJ1-1,-,TRBV30,-,CAWDQNAGTEAFF,TGTGCCTGGGATCAGAATGCGGGGACTGAAGCTTTCTTT
TRBJ1-1,-,TRBV27,-,CASSLRSVGTEAFF,TGTGCCAGCAGTTTAAGGTCAGTGGGGACTGAAGCTTTCTTT
TRBJ2-7,few,TRBV6-1,TRBD2,CASSVTSAATYEQYF,TGTGCCAGCAGTGTGACTAGCGCAGCTACCTACGAGCAGTACTTC
TRBJ2-1,-,TRBV24-1,TRBD2,CATSDSASGTLNGQFF,TGTGCCACCAGTGATTCGGCTAGCGGGACATTGAATGGGCAGTTCTTC
TRBJ2-3,few,TRBV4-2,TRBD2,CASSQDLAGGPTDTQYF,TGTGCCAGCAGCCAAGATCTAGCGGGAGGGCCAACGGATACGCAGTATTTT
TRBJ1-5,once,TRBV2,-,CASSVLRLGSNQPQHF,TGTGCCAGCAGTGTCCTCCGCTTAGGGAGCAATCAGCCCCAGCATTTT
TRBJ2-4,many,TRBV7-2,-,CASSDLPPVAKNIQYF,TGTGCCAGCAGTGATCTCCCCCCAGTAGCCAAAAACATTCAGTACTTC
TRBJ2-3,many,TRBV4-3,TRBD1,CASSQDPWTGPDTQYF,TGCGCCAGCAGCCAAGACCCCTGGACAGGGCCAGATACGCAGTATTTT
TRBJ2-2,-,TRBV19,TRBD1,CASSMGQDFTGELFF,TGTGCCAGTAGTATGGGACAGGACTTCACCGGGGAGCTGTTTTTT
TRBJ1-2,-,TRBV6-5,-,CASSYSTPDFPGIYGYTF,TGTGCCAGCAGTTACTCGACCCCAGATTTTCCGGGCATCTATGGCTACACCTTC
TRBJ2-1,-,TRBV12-3/TRBV12-4,TRBD2,CASSHGLAPGEQFF,TGTGCCAGCAGTCACGGACTAGCCCCAGGGGAGCAGTTCTTC
TRBJ1-5,many,TRBV6-5,-,CASSFGTGGNQPQHF,TGTGCCAGCAGTTTCGGGACGGGCGGAAATCAGCCCCAGCATTTT
TRBJ2-3,many,TRBV12-3/TRBV12-4,-,CASTKRVNGDTDTQYF,TGTGCCAGCACCAAAAGGGTTAACGGGGACACAGATACGCAGTATTTT
TRBJ1-1,-,TRBV19,-,CASSIFDGYEAFF,TGTGCCAGTAGTATATTCGACGGATATGAAGCTTTCTTT
TRBJ2-5,-,TRBV7-9,TRBD1,CASSSMVDRGETQYF,TGTGCCAGCAGCTCCATGGTGGACAGGGGAGAGACCCAGTACTTC
TRBJ2-7,many,TRBV28,-,CASSNSVGYEQYF,TGTGCCAGCAGTAACAGCGTAGGCTACGAGCAGTACTTC
TRBJ1-5,few,TRBV7-9,-,CASSLGIGGDQPQHF,TGTGCCAGCAGCTTAGGGATAGGGGGGGACCAGCCCCAGCATTTT
TRBJ2-7,-,TRBV4-3,-,CASSQDDGSYEQYF,TGCGCCAGCAGCCAAGATGACGGCTCCTACGAGCAGTACTTC
TRBJ1-2,few,TRBV7-8,-,CASSLEVGAYGYTF,TGTGCCAGCAGCTTAGAGGTGGGGGCCTATGGCTACACCTTC
TRBJ2-7,few,TRBV2,-,CASRVDEQYF,TGTGCCAGCAGGGTGGATGAGCAGTACTTC
TRBJ2-4,-,TRBV11-2,TRBD2,CASSLELAGVGLNIQYF,TGTGCCAGCAGCTTAGAACTAGCGGGAGTGGGCCTAAACATTCAGTACTTC
TRBJ2-2,-,TRBV29-1,TRBD2,CSVRTSGTTGELFF,TGCAGCGTCCGGACTAGCGGGACCACCGGGGAGCTGTTTTTT
TRBJ1-6,-,TRBV12-5,-,CASGSSSYNSPLHF,TGTGCTAGTGGTTCAAGCTCCTATAATTCACCCCTCCACTTT
TRBJ2-2,many,TRBV5-4,TRBD1,CASRWDREDTGELFF,TGTGCCAGCAGGTGGGACAGGGAGGACACCGGGGAGCTGTTTTTT
TRBJ2-1,many,TRBV7-2,-,CASSLVSGPYNEQFF,TGTGCCAGCAGCTTAGTGAGCGGTCCATACAATGAGCAGTTCTTC